This record concerns one TCR beta chain sequence. This sample is drawn from a study of control samples from healthy donors and cancer patients. Unmatched junction bases numbered 10, after V lost 4 bases and J lost 9 bases. The germline V gene encodes CDR1 SGHTA and CDR2 FQGTGA. This CDR3 spans 14 amino acids. Sequencing was performed with immunoSEQ multiplex PCR; in TCRdb, only in-frame clones are kept and a portion is missing. Of 100,000 to 110,000 clones listed, roughly 84% are singletons. Sequenced input: blood. The chain carries TRBV7-3 and TRBJ2-7; 9 bases map to TRBD1. The sequence was collected from a woman aged 45-60 years in good health. CDR3 amino acids: CASSSGTGKGGQYF. CDR3 bases: TGTGCCAGCAGCTCCGGGACAGGGAAAGGTGGGCAGTACTTC. The full variable domain, its missing parts supplied by reference TRBV7-3 and TRBJ2-7, is GAGVSQTPSNKVTEKGKYVELRCDPISGHTALYWYRQSLGQGPEFLIYFQGTGAADDSGLPNDRFFAVRPEGSVSTLKIQRTERGDSAVYLCASSSGTGKGGQYFGPGTRLTVT.